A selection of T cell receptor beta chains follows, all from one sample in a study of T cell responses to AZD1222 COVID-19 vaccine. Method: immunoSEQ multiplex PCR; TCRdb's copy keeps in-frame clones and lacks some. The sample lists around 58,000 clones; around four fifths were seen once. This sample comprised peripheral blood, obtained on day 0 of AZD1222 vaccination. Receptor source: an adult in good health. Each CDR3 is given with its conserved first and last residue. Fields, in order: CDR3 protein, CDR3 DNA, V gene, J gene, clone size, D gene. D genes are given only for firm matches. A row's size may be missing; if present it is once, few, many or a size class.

cdr3_aa: CASSQDRGARSRGSTDTQYF
cdr3_nt: TGTGCCAGCAGCCAAGATCGGGGGGCGAGGTCCCGTGGGAGCACAGATACGCAGTATTTT
v_call: TRBV3-1/TRBV3-2
j_call: TRBJ2-3
clone_size: .
d_call: .

cdr3_aa: CAGQRKASGNTIYF
cdr3_nt: TGTGCCGGGCAGCGGAAAGCTTCTGGAAACACCATATATTTT
v_call: TRBV25-1
j_call: TRBJ1-3
clone_size: .
d_call: .

cdr3_aa: CASSLQGGTEAFF
cdr3_nt: TGTGCCAGCAGTTTACAGGGAGGCACTGAAGCTTTCTTT
v_call: TRBV28
j_call: TRBJ1-1
clone_size: .
d_call: .

cdr3_aa: CASSLFRAREKPQHF
cdr3_nt: TGTGCCAGCAGTTTATTCAGGGCCAGGGAGAAGCCCCAGCATTTT
v_call: TRBV27
j_call: TRBJ1-5
clone_size: .
d_call: .

cdr3_aa: CASSGSENSNQPQHF
cdr3_nt: TGTGCCAGCAGTGGGTCGGAGAATAGCAATCAGCCCCAGCATTTT
v_call: TRBV2
j_call: TRBJ1-5
clone_size: .
d_call: .

cdr3_aa: CASSKMGMNTEAFF
cdr3_nt: TGTGCCAGCAGTAAAATGGGTATGAACACTGAAGCTTTCTTT
v_call: TRBV6-5
j_call: TRBJ1-1
clone_size: .
d_call: .

cdr3_aa: CASSPIPTQGAGNTIYF
cdr3_nt: TGTGCCAGCAGCCCCATCCCTACACAGGGGGCGGGAAACACCATATATTTT
v_call: TRBV28
j_call: TRBJ1-3
clone_size: .
d_call: TRBD1

cdr3_aa: CATSDPKGQGSYEQYF
cdr3_nt: TGTGCCACCAGTGACCCCAAAGGACAGGGGTCCTACGAGCAGTACTTC
v_call: TRBV24-1
j_call: TRBJ2-7
clone_size: .
d_call: TRBD1

cdr3_aa: CASSLGTGTNEKLFF
cdr3_nt: TGCGCCAGCAGCTTGGGGACAGGGACTAATGAAAAACTGTTTTTT
v_call: TRBV5-1
j_call: TRBJ1-4
clone_size: once
d_call: TRBD1

cdr3_aa: CASSEEAGGFYNEQFF
cdr3_nt: TGTGCCAGCAGTGAAGAAGCGGGAGGTTTCTACAATGAGCAGTTCTTC
v_call: TRBV6-1
j_call: TRBJ2-1
clone_size: .
d_call: TRBD2

cdr3_aa: CASSSRGRNTEAFF
cdr3_nt: TGTGCCAGCAGCTCCCGCGGGCGGAACACTGAAGCTTTCTTT
v_call: TRBV7-2
j_call: TRBJ1-1
clone_size: once
d_call: .